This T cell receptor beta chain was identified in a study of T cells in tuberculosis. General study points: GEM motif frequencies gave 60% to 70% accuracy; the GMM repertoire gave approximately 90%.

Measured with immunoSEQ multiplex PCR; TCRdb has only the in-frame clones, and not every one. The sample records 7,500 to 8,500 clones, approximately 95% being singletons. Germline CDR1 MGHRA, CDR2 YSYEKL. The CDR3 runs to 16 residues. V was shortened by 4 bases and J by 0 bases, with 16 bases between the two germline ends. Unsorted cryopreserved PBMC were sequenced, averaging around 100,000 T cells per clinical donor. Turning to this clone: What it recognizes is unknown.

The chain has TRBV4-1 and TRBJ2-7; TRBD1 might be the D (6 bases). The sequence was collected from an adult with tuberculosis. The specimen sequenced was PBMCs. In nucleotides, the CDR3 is TGCGCCAGCAGCCGAGGGCTGTCAGGGGCCTCCTACGAGCAGTACTTC. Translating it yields CASSRGLSGASYEQYF.